One and the same sample provided the 27 T cell receptor beta chains below, sequenced in a study of CD8 T cells in ankylosing spondylitis. TCRdb processed the 5' RACE reads anew with MiXCR; each CDR3 protein has one entry. Here the sample spans around 770,000 distinct CDR3 sequences, 12% being singletons. General observations from the study: A motif of eight highly homologous TCR beta variants was seen as apparently characteristic of ankylosing spondylitis blood.

For these TCRs, the target antigens are not known. Sequencing was carried out using blood, either unsorted or a sorted T cell fraction (not recorded which). The receptors here all came from a male donor with ankylosing spondylitis.

This clonotype was found a few times. The V and J genes are TRBV10-3 and TRBJ1-1; tentatively, D is TRBD1 (5 bases). The CDR3 covers 12 residues. Trimming removed 2 bases at V and 8 bases at J, with 9 bases between. The germline V gene encodes CDR1 ENHRY and CDR2 SYGVKD. CDR3 in DNA: TGTGCCATCAGTGAGGTCGAGGGGGAAGCTTTCTTT. It encodes CAISEVEGEAFF.

This clonotype turned up a few times. V gene TRBV20-1 combines with J gene TRBJ2-7; D is perhaps TRBD1 (6 bases). V was trimmed by 5 bases and J by 5 bases, leaving 10 bases between them. CDR1 DFQATT and CDR2 SNEGSKA come from the germline V gene (reference sequence). The length of the CDR3 is 11 residues. CDR3 in amino acids: CSASDRNEQYF. CDR3 DNA sequence: TGCAGTGCTTCGGACAGAAACGAGCAGTACTTC.

In its sample, this clonotype was seen a few times. This sequence joins TRBV6-2 or TRBV6-3 and TRBJ2-5; D ambiguous. Germline V gene lookup returns CDR1 MNHEY and CDR2 SVGEGT. The germline V and J ends were trimmed by 10 bases and 5 bases, with 11 bases remaining between them. CDR3 length equals 11 residues. The DNA for the CDR3 is TGTGCCACCTGGACCTGGGAGACCCAGTACTTC. This codes for CATWTWETQYF.

This clonotype was detected a few times. The rearrangement uses TRBV10-3 and TRBJ2-6, with TRBD1 as a possible D gene (5 bases). V was pared by 4 bases and J by 4 bases, with 11 bases between. The CDR3 is made up of 15 amino acids. The germline CDR1 and CDR2 sequences are ENHRY and SYGVKD. The CDR3 sequence: CAISAQVPGANVLTF. CDR3 nucleotides: TGTGCCATCAGTGCACAGGTTCCAGGGGCCAACGTCCTGACTTTC.

This clonotype has only a few counts. The chain has TRBV20-1 and TRBJ2-7; 9 nucleotides match TRBD1. The CDR3 consists of 14 residues. Germline lookup yields CDR1 DFQATT and CDR2 SNEGSKA (reference sequence). V lost 6 bases and J lost 6; bases outside the gene matches: 12. CDR3: CSAQTGTGSGEQYF. The CDR3 DNA sequence: TGCAGTGCACAAACTGGGACAGGGTCCGGCGAGCAGTACTTC.

This clonotype was recorded at least ten times. This chain uses TRBV29-1 with TRBJ1-1, with TRBD1 as a possible D gene (5 bases). Germline CDR1 and CDR2: SQVTM and ANQGSEA. The CDR3 is 14 amino acids. Trimming removed 3 bases from V and 4 bases from J, with 15 bases in between. The CDR3 spells CSVDTILGVTEAFF. CDR3 DNA: TGCAGCGTTGACACCATACTGGGGGTCACTGAAGCTTTCTTT.

The chain has TRBV7-3 and TRBJ2-1; 9 bases line up with TRBD2. The CDR3 runs 17 residues. V lost 2 bases and J lost 3; bases outside the gene matches: 8. CDR1 SGHTA and CDR2 FQGTGA come from the germline V gene. The chain's CDR3 is CASSLDWRGGLYNEQFF. The CDR3, as DNA: TGTGCCAGCAGCTTAGACTGGCGGGGGGGTCTCTACAATGAGCAGTTCTTC.

At least ten counts were recorded for this clonotype. The gene calls are TRBV12-3 or TRBV12-4 and TRBJ1-2, with no clear D. The CDR3 totals 13 residues. Trimming stripped 3 bases from V and 8 bases from J, with 13 bases between. This CDR3 reads CASSLTNAGGYTF. In DNA form, the CDR3 reads TGTGCCAGCAGTTTGACCAACGCGGGAGGCTACACCTTC.

The CDR3 DNA follows: TGTGCCAGCAGTTACGCGGCTTCCCTGCAAGAGACCCAGTACTTC. Protein product: CASSYAASLQETQYF. The chain is built from TRBV6-2 or TRBV6-3 and TRBJ2-5; D gene unclear. This CDR3 spans 15 amino acids. CDR1 and CDR2 from the germline V gene are MNHEY and SVGEGT. Trimming left V 2 bases short and J 2 bases short, with 12 bases between.

The chain carries TRBV20-1 and TRBJ2-5, with 7 positions matching TRBD1. Germline CDR1 and CDR2: DFQATT and SNEGSKA (reference sequence). The CDR3 totals 13 residues. V gave up 6 bases and J gave up 1 base; unmatched junction bases: 5. CDR3 amino acids: CSALQGFQETQYF. The CDR3 DNA reads TGCAGTGCCTTACAGGGGTTCCAAGAGACCCAGTACTTC.

This chain links TRBV6-5 with TRBJ2-1, with D maybe TRBD1 (5 bases). Trimming left V 4 bases short and J 8 bases short, with 12 bases between. Germline assignment: CDR1 MNHEY and CDR2 SVGAGI. The CDR3 is 13 amino acids. The CDR3 reads CASSSQTEDEQFF. The CDR3 bases are TGTGCCAGCAGTTCCCAGACAGAGGATGAGCAGTTCTTC.

The J gene is TRBJ2-7, the V gene TRBV29-1, with 9 bases lining up with TRBD1. Per the germline V gene, CDR1 is SQVTM and CDR2 is ANQGSEA. The CDR3 is made up of 18 amino acids. Trimming removed 6 bases from V and 0 bases from J; junction bases left unmatched: 18. CDR3 sequence (DNA): TGCAGCGTAAAAACTGGGACAGGGTACTTTAGATTCTCCTACGAGCAGTACTTC. Residues: CSVKTGTGYFRFSYEQYF.

This clonotype occurred many times. V is TRBV7-2 and J is TRBJ1-1, with unresolved D. The germline V gene has CDR1 SGHTA and CDR2 FQGNSA. Trimming shortened V by 5 bases and J by 4 bases, and 14 bases separated the two germline ends. This CDR3 region has 14 residues. CDR3 nucleotide sequence: TGTGCCAGCAGCCCCGGACGGATTACCACTGAAGCTTTCTTT. As protein: CASSPGRITTEAFF.

This clonotype showed up many times. This chain links TRBV7-2 with TRBJ2-5; D not resolved. The CDR3 length is 15 residues. The germline CDR1 and CDR2 sequences are SGHTA and FQGNSA. V was cut by 1 base and J by 1 base, with 10 bases left in between. The CDR3 sequence: CASSLVAQFQETQYF. The CDR3 DNA reads as TGTGCCAGCAGCTTAGTTGCACAGTTCCAAGAGACCCAGTACTTC.

This clonotype was observed a few times. The chain carries TRBV3-1 and TRBJ2-5; 7 bases map to TRBD2. The germline CDR1 and CDR2 sequences are LGHDT and YNNKEL (reference sequence). The CDR3 consists of 14 residues. The V segment lost 2 bases and the J segment 9 bases; nucleotides outside the gene matches: 9. Here the CDR3 DNA reads TGTGCCAGCAGCCAATTGTGGGAGGGATCGGCCCAGTACTTC. Translated, it gives CASSQLWEGSAQYF.

This clonotype was counted a few times. The gene calls are TRBV24-1 and TRBJ1-1; the D gene is possibly TRBD1 (6 bases). Trimming left V 4 bases short and J 10 bases short, with 18 bases between. This CDR3 has 14 residues. Germline V gene sequence: CDR1 KGHDR, CDR2 SFDVKD. The CDR3 bases are TGTGCCACCAGTGACCCAGCCACGGGACAAGGAGCTTTCTTT. Its translation is CATSDPATGQGAFF.

The table lists this clonotype with many counts. The CDR3 region has the DNA TGTGCCATCCGGGGAGATAATTCACCCCTCCACTTT. This codes for CAIRGDNSPLHF. The V and J genes are TRBV10-3 and TRBJ1-6; D is unresolved. Germline loops: CDR1 ENHRY, CDR2 SYGVKD. This CDR3 comprises 12 residues. V was clipped by 8 bases and J by 5 bases, with 7 bases between them.

This clonotype was counted only a few times. The V and J genes are TRBV20-1 and TRBJ2-7; the D gene is possibly TRBD1 (5 bases). This CDR3 is 14 amino acids long. Germline CDR1 and CDR2: DFQATT and SNEGSKA (reference sequence). V gave up 0 bases and J gave up 4 bases, with 13 bases separating them. CDR3 protein: CSARDPRQPYEQYF. The DNA of the CDR3 is TGCAGTGCTAGAGATCCGAGACAGCCTTACGAGCAGTACTTC.

The chain is built from TRBV7-2 and TRBJ1-2; weak D call: TRBD1 (5 bases). Trimming removed 5 bases from V and 7 bases from J, with 20 bases in between. The CDR3 has 15 residues. Germline CDR1 and CDR2: SGHTA and FQGNSA. CDR3 residues: CASSPNWGEGAGYTF. The CDR3 region has the DNA TGTGCCAGCAGCCCTAACTGGGGCGAGGGTGCTGGCTACACCTTC.

CDR3 loop: CASSFGRRVSNEQFF. The CDR3, as DNA: TGTGCCAGCAGCTTCGGGAGAAGGGTCAGCAATGAGCAGTTCTTC. This rearrangement joins TRBV7-9 to TRBJ2-1; weak D call: TRBD2 (6 bases). There are 15 residues in the CDR3. Trimming took off 3 bases at V and 6 bases at J, with 15 bases between the two ends. The V gene's germline CDR1 is SEHNR and CDR2 FQNEAQ (reference sequence).

V usage is TRBV9 and J usage is TRBJ2-3, with D tentatively TRBD1 or TRBD2 (5 bases each). V was shortened by 3 bases and J by 4 bases, with 15 bases between the two germline ends. Germline CDR1 is SGDLS and CDR2 is YYNGEE. The CDR3 contains 15 residues. CDR3 protein: CASSEGPLGADTQYF. The CDR3 nucleotides are TGTGCCAGCAGCGAGGGGCCCCTGGGGGCAGATACGCAGTATTTT.

This clonotype was counted many times. The V gene is TRBV7-2, the J gene TRBJ1-1; weak D call: TRBD1 (6 bases). The V gene's germline CDR1 is SGHTA and CDR2 FQGNSA. With 2 bases removed from V and 6 bases from J, the gap between germline ends came to 10 bases. This CDR3 contains 13 residues. In nucleotides, the CDR3 is TGTGCCAGCAGCTTATATAAGGGGGCTGAAGCTTTCTTT. It specifies CASSLYKGAEAFF.

This clonotype was detected many times. CDR3 sequence reads: CASSLRRDEQFF. The CDR3 nucleotides are TGTGCCAGCAGTTTACGCAGGGATGAGCAGTTCTTC. The chain uses TRBV5-8 and TRBJ2-1, with D possibly TRBD1 on 5 matching bases. CDR3 length: 12 residues. Germline V gene data show CDR1 as SGHTS and CDR2 as YDEGEE. V was cut by 5 bases and J by 8 bases, with 11 bases left in between. The complete variable domain, with remaining parts taken from reference TRBV5-8 and TRBJ2-1, reads EAGVTQSPTHLIKTRGQQATLRCSPISGHTSVYWYQQALGLGLQFLLWYDEGEERNRGNFPPRFSGRQFPNYSSELNVNALELEDSALYLCASSLRRDEQFFGPGTRLTVL.

Details on this clonotype: Being one base from a much bigger clone, this may be a read error. The rearrangement uses TRBV6-1 and TRBJ2-7; 7 bases are a match to TRBD2. The CDR3 is 15 residues long. CDR1 MNHNS and CDR2 SASEGT come from the germline V gene. The CDR3 DNA follows: TGTGCCAGCAGGATGGGGGGGGTGAGCTCCTACGAGCAGAACTTC. Its translation: CASRMGGVSSYEQNF.

This clonotype was seen more than once but under ten times. The CDR3 region has the DNA TGCAGTGCTTATCCGACAGGAACTAATGAAAAACTGTTTTTT. This translates into CSAYPTGTNEKLFF. The chain couples TRBV20-1 to TRBJ1-4, with D tentatively TRBD1 (6 bases). V was shortened by 5 bases and J by 1 base, with 11 bases between the two germline ends. Germline CDR1 and CDR2: DFQATT and SNEGSKA (reference sequence). The CDR3 sequence is 14 residues long.

The chain links TRBV5-1 to TRBJ1-2, with 8 bases matching TRBD1. V lost 4 bases and J lost 2; bases outside the gene matches: 4. CDR3 length equals 14 residues. Germline V gene lookup returns CDR1 SGHRS and CDR2 YFSETQ. CDR3 region: CASSTDRGNYGYTF. DNA of the CDR3: TGCGCCAGCAGCACCGACAGGGGCAACTATGGCTACACCTTC.

In its sample, this clonotype was seen a few times. This chain uses TRBV20-1 with TRBJ2-1, with D unclear. Germline V gives CDR1 DFQATT, CDR2 SNEGSKA (reference sequence). The CDR3 contains 13 residues. V dropped 6 bases and J dropped 9 bases, with 18 bases sitting between them. The CDR3 region is CSAIRTSASEQFF. The DNA of the CDR3 is TGCAGTGCCATTAGGACGTCCGCTAGTGAGCAGTTCTTC.